A selection of T cell receptor beta chains follows, all from one sample in a study of PD-1 blockade in classical Hodgkin lymphoma. Generated by immunoSEQ multiplex PCR, the TCRdb table keeps only in-frame clones and is missing some. Of around 50,000 clones in the sample, approximately 72% were seen once. This specimen consisted of peripheral blood mononuclear cells (PBMCs), obtained before the fourth cycle of nivolumab. The receptor set was obtained from a human donor with classical Hodgkin lymphoma. CDR3s include the opening cysteine and the closing phenylalanine or tryptophan. Each record gives: clone size, D gene, V gene, CDR3 length, J gene, CDR3 protein, CDR3 DNA. A D gene is named only where the DNA matches it firmly. Not every row has a clone size; where given, it reads once, few, many or a size class.

-,TRBD2,TRBV5-1,15,TRBJ2-3,CASSIPAGNTDTQYF,TGCGCCAGCAGCATCCCAGCGGGAAACACAGATACGCAGTATTTT
-,-,TRBV7-9,15,TRBJ2-1,CASLLRGETLNEQFF,TGTGCCAGTCTCCTCCGAGGGGAAACGCTCAATGAGCAGTTCTTC
-,TRBD1,TRBV18,15,TRBJ2-7,CASSSSTGGTYEQYF,TGTGCCAGCTCATCAAGTACAGGGGGCACGTACGAGCAGTACTTC
-,TRBD1,TRBV2,15,TRBJ2-1,CASSPRTGIINEQFF,TGTGCCAGCAGTCCTCGGACAGGGATAATCAATGAGCAGTTCTTC
-,TRBD1,TRBV2,14,TRBJ2-7,CASSADRGAYEQYF,TGTGCCAGCAGTGCAGACAGGGGGGCCTACGAGCAGTACTTC
-,-,TRBV9,13,TRBJ2-3,CASSPGFADTQYF,TGTGCCAGCAGCCCAGGGTTCGCAGATACGCAGTATTTT
-,TRBD2,TRBV7-2,14,TRBJ2-7,CASSFPGGAHEQYF,TGTGCCAGCAGCTTCCCCGGGGGGGCCCACGAGCAGTACTTC
-,-,TRBV28,17,TRBJ2-7,CASSSQVGAGNVLEQYF,TGTGCCAGCAGTTCCCAAGTAGGGGCGGGAAATGTACTCGAGCAGTACTTC
-,TRBD2,TRBV15,15,TRBJ2-3,CATRELAGATDTQYF,TGTGCCACCAGAGAGCTAGCGGGTGCGACAGATACGCAGTATTTT
-,-,TRBV7-8,15,TRBJ1-1,CASSLASQINTEAFF,TGTGCCAGCAGCTTAGCATCGCAGATAAACACTGAAGCTTTCTTT
-,TRBD1,TRBV5-1,18,TRBJ2-7,CASSLETQGAGKGYEQYF,TGCGCCAGCAGCTTGGAAACCCAGGGGGCTGGTAAAGGCTACGAGCAGTACTTC
-,-,TRBV5-1,18,TRBJ2-7,CASSPFPSRAGSSYEQYF,TGCGCCAGCAGCCCCTTTCCGTCCCGGGCGGGCAGCTCCTACGAGCAGTACTTC
-,TRBD2,TRBV28,14,TRBJ2-5,CASNQLAGQETQYF,TGTGCCAGCAACCAGCTAGCGGGGCAAGAGACCCAGTACTTC
-,TRBD1,TRBV28,14,TRBJ2-3,CASSPGGSTDTQYF,TGTGCCAGCAGTCCAGGGGGCAGCACAGATACGCAGTATTTT
-,TRBD2,TRBV2,14,TRBJ2-1,CAIRRASGGNEQFF,TGTGCCATCAGACGGGCTAGCGGAGGCAATGAGCAGTTCTTC
few,-,TRBV6-1,15,TRBJ2-1,CASSEQGGGYNEQFF,TGTGCCAGCAGTGAACAAGGGGGTGGGTACAATGAGCAGTTCTTC
few,TRBD2,TRBV27,17,TRBJ2-5,CASGGSLAVLNQETQYF,TGTGCCAGCGGCGGCTCGCTAGCGGTTCTAAACCAAGAGACCCAGTACTTC
once,-,TRBV14,14,TRBJ2-5,CASSQDWNQETQYF,TGTGCCAGCAGCCAAGATTGGAATCAAGAGACCCAGTACTTC
-,-,TRBV5-1,17,TRBJ2-3,CASSFRDAGRGTDTQYF,TGCGCCAGCAGCTTCCGGGACGCCGGCCGGGGCACAGATACGCAGTATTTT